Here is one T cell receptor beta chain with its context. The antigen is undetermined. V was shortened by 0 bases and J by 6 bases, with 5 bases between the two germline ends. This CDR3 is 12 amino acids long. CDR1 MNHNY and CDR2 SVGAGI come from the germline V gene (reference sequence). One entry per CDR3 protein results from TCRdb running MiXCR on the 5' RACE reads. The profile shows 150,000 to 200,000 distinct CDR3 sequences, 11% of them singletons. The data stem from a study of T-cell memory formation after mild COVID-19. Findings and limits, study-wide: CD4+ contracting clones were mainly CM and EM; CD8+ ones, EMRA. A subset of responding clones appeared in pre-infection memory, suggesting cross-reactive memory joined.

The rearrangement joins TRBV6-6 to TRBJ1-2; D is unclear. The specimen sequenced was PBMCs or a T cell subset sorted from them (not recorded which). This clonotype was obtained from a man aged 18 to 30 who had mild COVID-19 (a few samples of this study predate the infection). Cell type and time point are not known. CDR3 loop: CASSYSRDGYTF. The CDR3 DNA reads TGTGCCAGCAGTTACTCTAGAGATGGCTACACCTTC.